One and the same sample provided the 8 T cell receptor beta chains below, sequenced in a study of patients and donors after allogeneic stem cell transplantation. TCRdb re-called the RT-PCR reads with MiXCR, one entry per CDR3 protein. The sample gives around 70,000 distinct CDR3 sequences, more than 25% of which show up once; around a quarter is in the top ten. What was sequenced was blood, either unsorted or a sorted T cell fraction (not recorded which). Receptor source: a human donor who was either an allogeneic HSCT recipient or a stem cell or donor lymphocyte infusion donor (not recorded which). It is not recorded whose cells these are; they may come from a transplant donor.

The chain employs TRBV7-8 and TRBJ2-5; the match to TRBD1 covers 9 bases. This CDR3 has 13 residues. Trimming removed 5 bases from V and 5 bases from J; junction bases left unmatched: 3. In germline, CDR1 is SGHVS, CDR2 FQNEAQ. CDR3 region: CASSRDRAETQYF. In DNA, the CDR3 is TGTGCCAGCAGCCGGGACAGGGCGGAGACCCAGTACTTC.

The chain couples TRBV27 to TRBJ1-1, with D perhaps TRBD1 (5 bases). The CDR3 spans 13 residues. The germline V gene has CDR1 MNHEY and CDR2 SMNVEV (reference sequence). V was cut by 4 bases and J by 3 bases, with 9 bases left in between. The CDR3 coding sequence is TGTGCCAGCAGTTATAAAGGGGACACTGAAGCTTTCTTT. It encodes CASSYKGDTEAFF.

The CDR3 is CASSLHNGNTIYF. CDR3 sequence (DNA): TGTGCCAGCAGCTTACATAATGGAAACACCATATATTTT. The chain couples TRBV7-3 to TRBJ1-3; the D is unclear. This CDR3 contains 13 residues. Germline V CDR1 and CDR2: SGHTA, FQGTGA. Trimming took 2 bases from V and 3 from J, leaving 5 bases between them.

The V and J genes are TRBV12-3 or TRBV12-4 and TRBJ1-2; no reliable D call. V was shortened by 8 bases and J by 3 bases, with 16 bases between the two germline ends. The CDR3 runs to 14 residues. This CDR3 is CASGLSGWDYGYTF. For the CDR3, the DNA is TGTGCCAGCGGGCTTTCAGGTTGGGACTATGGCTACACCTTC.

This clonotype showed up just once. The CDR3 reads CASRAGGRIDEQFF. The CDR3 nucleotides read TGCGCCAGCAGGGCTGGCGGGAGGATTGATGAGCAGTTCTTC. V usage is TRBV5-1 and J usage is TRBJ2-1; 8 nucleotides align to TRBD2. CDR3 length: 14 amino acids. The germline V gene has CDR1 SGHRS and CDR2 YFSETQ. V lost 5 bases, J lost 8 bases, and 9 bases stayed unmatched.

This clonotype was seen a handful of times. The chain is built from TRBV29-1 and TRBJ2-7; TRBD2 is a possible D gene (6 bases). Deletions cut 5 bases from V and 2 bases from J, with 13 bases between. Germline V gene sequence: CDR1 SQVTM, CDR2 ANQGSEA. This CDR3 region has 13 residues. The CDR3 here is CSVLRGRTYEQYF. The CDR3 bases are TGCAGCGTTCTAAGAGGGAGGACCTACGAGCAGTACTTC.

The rearrangement joins TRBV5-1 to TRBJ2-3; no clear D. CDR3 size: 15 residues. Deletions cut 0 bases from V and 3 bases from J, with 11 bases between. CDR1 SGHRS and CDR2 YFSETQ come from the germline V gene. Here the CDR3 DNA reads TGCGCCAGCAGCTTGGTGCGGATTTATACAGATACGCAGTATTTT. Translation gives CASSLVRIYTDTQYF.

This clonotype was counted at least ten times. The chain has TRBV3-1 and TRBJ1-4; 7 nucleotides agree with TRBD1. The CDR3 runs to 15 residues. Trimming took 4 bases from V and 8 from J; bases not matched to a gene: 10. CDR1 is LGHDT and CDR2 is YNNKEL in the germline V gene (reference sequence). CDR3 sequence (DNA): TGTGCCAGCAGCCCCCGACAGGGAATCCGGGAAAAACTGTTTTTT. This sequence encodes CASSPRQGIREKLFF.